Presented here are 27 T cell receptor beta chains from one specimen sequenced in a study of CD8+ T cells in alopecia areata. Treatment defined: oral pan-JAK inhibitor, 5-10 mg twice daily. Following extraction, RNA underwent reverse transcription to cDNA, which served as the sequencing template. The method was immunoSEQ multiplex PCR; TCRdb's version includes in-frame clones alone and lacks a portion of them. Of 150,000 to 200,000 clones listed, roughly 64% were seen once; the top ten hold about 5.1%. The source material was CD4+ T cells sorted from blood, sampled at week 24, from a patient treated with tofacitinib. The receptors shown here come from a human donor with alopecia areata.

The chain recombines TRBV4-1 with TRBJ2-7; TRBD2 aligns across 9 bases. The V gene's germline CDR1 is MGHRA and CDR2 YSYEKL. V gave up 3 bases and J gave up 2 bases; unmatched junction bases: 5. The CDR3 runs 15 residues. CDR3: CASSQLAGRPYEQYF. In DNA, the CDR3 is TGCGCCAGCAGCCAGCTAGCGGGACGTCCCTACGAGCAGTACTTC.

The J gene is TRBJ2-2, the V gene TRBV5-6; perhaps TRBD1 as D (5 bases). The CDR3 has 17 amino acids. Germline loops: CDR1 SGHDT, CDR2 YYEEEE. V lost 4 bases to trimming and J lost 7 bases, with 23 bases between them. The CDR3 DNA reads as TGTGCCAGCAGCACGGACGGCAGGGCTAGGGTAGTCGGGGAGCTGTTTTTT. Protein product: CASSTDGRARVVGELFF.

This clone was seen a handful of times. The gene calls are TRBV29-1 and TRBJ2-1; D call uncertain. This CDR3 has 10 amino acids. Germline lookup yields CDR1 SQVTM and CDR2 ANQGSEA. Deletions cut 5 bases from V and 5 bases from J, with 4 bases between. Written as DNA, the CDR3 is TGCAGCGTTAACAACAATGAGCAGTTCTTC. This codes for CSVNNNEQFF.

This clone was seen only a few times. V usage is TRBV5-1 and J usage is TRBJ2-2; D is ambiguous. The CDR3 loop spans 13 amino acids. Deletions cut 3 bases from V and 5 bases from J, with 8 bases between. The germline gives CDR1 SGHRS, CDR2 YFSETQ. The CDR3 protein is CASSYDGTGELFF. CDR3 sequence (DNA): TGCGCCAGCAGCTACGACGGTACCGGGGAGCTGTTTTTT.

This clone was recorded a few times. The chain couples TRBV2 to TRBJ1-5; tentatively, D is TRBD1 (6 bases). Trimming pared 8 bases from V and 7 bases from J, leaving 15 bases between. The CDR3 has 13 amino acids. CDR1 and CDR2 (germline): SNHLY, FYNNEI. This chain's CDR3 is CASYGGGGQPQHF. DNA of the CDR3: TGTGCCAGCTACGGGGGGGGCGGACAGCCCCAGCATTTT.

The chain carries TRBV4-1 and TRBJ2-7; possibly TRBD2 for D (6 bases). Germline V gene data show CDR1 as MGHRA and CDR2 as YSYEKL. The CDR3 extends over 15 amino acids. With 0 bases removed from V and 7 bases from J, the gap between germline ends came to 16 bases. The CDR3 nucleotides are TGCGCCAGCAGCCAAGATTCCGGGAGATCGGTTGAGCAGTACTTC. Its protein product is CASSQDSGRSVEQYF.

The CDR3 coding sequence is TGCAGCGTCCGACTAGCCAAAAACATTCAGTACTTC. It specifies CSVRLAKNIQYF. The chain combines TRBV29-1 with TRBJ2-4; D gene unclear. CDR1 is SQVTM, CDR2 ANQGSEA, per germline. V lost 6 bases and J 0 bases, leaving 6 bases between the germline ends. This CDR3 is built from 12 residues.

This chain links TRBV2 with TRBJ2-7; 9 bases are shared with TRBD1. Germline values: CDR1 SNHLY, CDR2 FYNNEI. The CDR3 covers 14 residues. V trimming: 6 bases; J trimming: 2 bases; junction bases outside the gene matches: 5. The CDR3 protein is CASRGTGMAYEQYF. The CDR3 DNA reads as TGTGCCAGCAGGGGGACAGGGATGGCCTACGAGCAGTACTTC.

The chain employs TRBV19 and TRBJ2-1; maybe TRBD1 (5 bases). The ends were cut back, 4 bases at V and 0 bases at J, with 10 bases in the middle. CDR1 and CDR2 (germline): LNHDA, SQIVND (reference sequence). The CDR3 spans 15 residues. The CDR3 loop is CASSTQGSSYNEQFF. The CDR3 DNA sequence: TGTGCCAGTAGTACCCAGGGTAGCTCCTACAATGAGCAGTTCTTC.

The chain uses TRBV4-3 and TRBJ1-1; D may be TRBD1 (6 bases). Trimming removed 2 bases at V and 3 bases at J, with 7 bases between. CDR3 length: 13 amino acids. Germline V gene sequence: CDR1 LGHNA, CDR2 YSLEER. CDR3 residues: CASSQRTDTEAFF. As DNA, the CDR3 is TGCGCCAGCAGCCAAAGGACAGACACTGAAGCTTTCTTT.

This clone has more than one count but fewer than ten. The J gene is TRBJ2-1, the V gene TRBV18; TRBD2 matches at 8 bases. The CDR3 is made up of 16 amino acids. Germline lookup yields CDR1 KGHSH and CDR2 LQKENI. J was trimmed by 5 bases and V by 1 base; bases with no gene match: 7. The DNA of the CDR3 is TGTGCCAGCTCACCACTTTCCAGCGGGGGAAACAATGAGCAGTTCTTC. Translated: CASSPLSSGGNNEQFF.

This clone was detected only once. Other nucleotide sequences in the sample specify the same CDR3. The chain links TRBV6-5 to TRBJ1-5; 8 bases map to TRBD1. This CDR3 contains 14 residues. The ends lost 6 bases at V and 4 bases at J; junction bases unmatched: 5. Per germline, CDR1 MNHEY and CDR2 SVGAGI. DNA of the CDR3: TGTGCCAGCAGCTCCCGACAGGGGAATCAGCCCCAGCATTTT. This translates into CASSSRQGNQPQHF.

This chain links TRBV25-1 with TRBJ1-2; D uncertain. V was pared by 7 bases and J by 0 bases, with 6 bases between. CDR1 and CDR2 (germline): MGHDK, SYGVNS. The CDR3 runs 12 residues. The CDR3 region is CASTGTNYGYTF. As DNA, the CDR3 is TGTGCCAGCACAGGAACTAACTATGGCTACACCTTC.

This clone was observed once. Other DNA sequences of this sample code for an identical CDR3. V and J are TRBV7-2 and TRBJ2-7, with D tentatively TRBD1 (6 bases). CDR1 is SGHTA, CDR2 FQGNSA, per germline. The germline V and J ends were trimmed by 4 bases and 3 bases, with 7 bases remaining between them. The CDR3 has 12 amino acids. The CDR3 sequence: CASSSQGYEQYF. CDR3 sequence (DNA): TGTGCCAGCAGCTCACAGGGCTACGAGCAGTACTTC.

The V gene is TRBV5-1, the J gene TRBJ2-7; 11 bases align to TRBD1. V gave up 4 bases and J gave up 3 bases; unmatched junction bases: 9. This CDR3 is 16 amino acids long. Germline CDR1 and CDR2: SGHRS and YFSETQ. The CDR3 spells CASSRTSGTGGYEQYF. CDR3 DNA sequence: TGCGCCAGCAGCCGCACATCCGGGACAGGGGGCTACGAGCAGTACTTC.

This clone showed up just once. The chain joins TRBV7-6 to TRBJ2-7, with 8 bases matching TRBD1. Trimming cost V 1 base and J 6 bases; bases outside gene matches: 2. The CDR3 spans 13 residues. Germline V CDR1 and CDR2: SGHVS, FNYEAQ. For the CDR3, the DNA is TGTGCCAGCAGCTTAGAGACAGGGGCCGAGCAGTACTTC. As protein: CASSLETGAEQYF.

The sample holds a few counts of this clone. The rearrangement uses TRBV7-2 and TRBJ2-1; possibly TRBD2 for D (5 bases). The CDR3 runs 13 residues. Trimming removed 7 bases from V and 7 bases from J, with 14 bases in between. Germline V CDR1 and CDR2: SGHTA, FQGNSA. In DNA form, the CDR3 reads TGTGCCAGCACCGCGGCCAGAGGGAATGAGCAGTTCTTC. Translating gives CASTAARGNEQFF.

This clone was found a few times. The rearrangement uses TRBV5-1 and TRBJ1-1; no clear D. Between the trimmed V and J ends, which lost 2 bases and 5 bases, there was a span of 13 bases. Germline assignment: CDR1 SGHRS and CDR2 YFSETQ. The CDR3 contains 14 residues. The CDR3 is CASSLSADNTEAFF. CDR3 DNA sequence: TGCGCCAGCAGCTTATCTGCTGACAATACTGAAGCTTTCTTT. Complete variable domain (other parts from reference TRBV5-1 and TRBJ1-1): KAGVTQTPRYLIKTRGQQVTLSCSPISGHRSVSWYQQTPGQGLQFLFEYFSETQRNKGNFPGRFSGRQFSNSRSEMNVSTLELGDSALYLCASSLSADNTEAFFGQGTRLTVV.

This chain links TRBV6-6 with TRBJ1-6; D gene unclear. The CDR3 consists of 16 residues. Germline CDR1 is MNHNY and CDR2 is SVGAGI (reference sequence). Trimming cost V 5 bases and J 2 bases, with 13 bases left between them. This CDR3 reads CASSGIPGAYNSPLHF. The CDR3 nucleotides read TGTGCCAGCAGTGGAATACCGGGAGCCTATAATTCACCCCTCCACTTT.

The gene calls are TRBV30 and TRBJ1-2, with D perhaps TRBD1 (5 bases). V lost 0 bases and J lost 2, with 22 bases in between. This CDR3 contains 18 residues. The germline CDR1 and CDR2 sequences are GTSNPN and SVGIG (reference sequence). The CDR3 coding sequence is TGTGCCTGGAGTGTTGGGGACCACATCTACTCCGGGAACTATGGCTACACCTTC. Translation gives CAWSVGDHIYSGNYGYTF.

CDR3 region: CASSPKLNSGANVLTF. In nucleotides, the CDR3 is TGCGCCAGCAGCCCCAAACTAAACTCTGGGGCCAACGTCCTGACTTTC. V and J are TRBV4-1 and TRBJ2-6; D unresolved. Germline values: CDR1 MGHRA, CDR2 YSYEKL. This CDR3 comprises 16 residues. The V gene lost 4 bases and the J gene lost 0 bases, with 10 bases spanning the gap.

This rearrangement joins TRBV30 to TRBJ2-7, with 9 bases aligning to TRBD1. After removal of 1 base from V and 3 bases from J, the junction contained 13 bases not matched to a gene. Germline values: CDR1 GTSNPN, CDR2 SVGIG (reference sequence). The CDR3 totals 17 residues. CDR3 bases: TGTGCCTGGAGTGCTGCCTACCGGGACAGGGAGTTCTACGAGCAGTACTTC. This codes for CAWSAAYRDREFYEQYF.

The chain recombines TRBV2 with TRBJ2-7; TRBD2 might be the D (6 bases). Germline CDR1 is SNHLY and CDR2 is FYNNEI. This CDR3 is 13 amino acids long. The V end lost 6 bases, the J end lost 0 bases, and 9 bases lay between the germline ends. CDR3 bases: TGTGCCAGCAGCCTCGGGGGCTCCTACGAGCAGTACTTC. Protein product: CASSLGGSYEQYF.

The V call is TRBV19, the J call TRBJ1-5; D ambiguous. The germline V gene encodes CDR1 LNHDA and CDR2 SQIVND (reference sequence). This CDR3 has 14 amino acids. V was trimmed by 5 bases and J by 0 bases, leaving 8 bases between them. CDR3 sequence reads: CASSRGSSNQPQHF. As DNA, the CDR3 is TGTGCCAGTAGTCGAGGCAGTAGCAATCAGCCCCAGCATTTT. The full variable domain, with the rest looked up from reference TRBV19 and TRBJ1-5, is DGGITQSPKYLFRKEGQNVTLSCEQNLNHDAMYWYRQDPGQGLRLIYYSQIVNDFQKGDIAEGYSVSREKKESFPLTVTSAQKNPTAFYLCASSRGSSNQPQHFGDGTRLSIL.

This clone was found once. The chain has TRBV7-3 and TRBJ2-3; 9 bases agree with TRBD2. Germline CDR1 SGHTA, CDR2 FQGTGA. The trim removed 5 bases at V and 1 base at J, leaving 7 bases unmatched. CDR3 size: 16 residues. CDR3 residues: CASSNRLAEGTDTQYF. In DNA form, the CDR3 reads TGTGCCAGCAGCAACCGACTAGCGGAGGGCACAGATACGCAGTATTTT.

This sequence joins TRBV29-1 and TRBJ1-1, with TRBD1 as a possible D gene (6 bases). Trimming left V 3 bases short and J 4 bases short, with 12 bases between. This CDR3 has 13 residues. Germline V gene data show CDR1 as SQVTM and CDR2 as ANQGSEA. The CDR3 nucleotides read TGCAGCGTTGATCAGGGGTCGGGCACTGAAGCTTTCTTT. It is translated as CSVDQGSGTEAFF.

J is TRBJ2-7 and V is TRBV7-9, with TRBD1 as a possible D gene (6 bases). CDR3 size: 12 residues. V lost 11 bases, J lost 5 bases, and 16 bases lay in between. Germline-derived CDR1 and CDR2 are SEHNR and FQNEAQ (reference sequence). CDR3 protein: CASLGAGDEQYF. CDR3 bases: TGTGCCTCACTCGGGGCAGGGGACGAGCAGTACTTC.